The T cell receptor beta chain under discussion was sequenced for a study of blood T cell repertoires in COVID-19. Background on the study: Acute and convalescent COVID-19 specimens originated in the United States, Italy and Spain. Sample material is recorded as cDNA or gDNA derived from T cells, B-cell-depleted T cells, or PBMCs.

CDR1 and CDR2 from the germline V gene are LGHNA and YSLEER. This CDR3 is 15 amino acids long. J lost 4 bases, V lost 4 bases, and 4 bases had no gene match. In the source study's methods: How many nucleated cells were present was estimated from reference gene primer amplification. Assay: immunoSEQ multiplex PCR; the TCRdb copy retains only in-frame clones and omits some. V and J calls and clone size are as listed in that table; D and trimming were resolved from the DNA. The data contain around 140,000 clones, more than 60% of them singletons. The specimen sequenced was peripheral blood. The chain links TRBV4-3 to TRBJ2-7; 13 positions agree with TRBD2. This TCR was recovered from a woman aged 50 to 65 with active or convalescent COVID-19. The CDR3 region is CASSPETSGRYEQYF. In DNA, the CDR3 is TGCGCCAGCAGCCCCGAGACTAGCGGGAGGTACGAGCAGTACTTC.